This TCR beta chain was captured in a study of CD8+CD57+ T cells in acquired aplastic anemia. Study in general: An average of 3.2 ug of DNA was obtained from sorted CD4+ and CD8+ cells.

The junction had 14 bases not matched to a gene; V was cut back by 10 bases and J by 3 bases. Germline loops: CDR1 MGHDK, CDR2 SYGVNS. This CDR3 is 15 amino acids long. This clonotype has just a few counts. Genomic DNA, the template, was used for profiling of the TCR beta VDJ and CDR3. In TCRdb, the reads were re-called with MiXCR into one record per CDR3 protein. The repertoire includes about 58,000 distinct CDR3 sequences, about 56% of them detected once, and roughly 16% sits in the top ten. Flow cytometry had shown expanded CD8+CD57+ cells in the patients chosen for sequencing. The J gene is TRBJ1-1, the V gene TRBV25-1; the match to TRBD1 covers 7 bases. Sequencing was done on a sample of sorted CD4+, CD8+, or CD8+CD57+ T cells (not recorded which) from PBMCs. The clonotype was recovered from a human donor with aplastic anemia. This CDR3 reads CATRPRGLQDTEAFF. The CDR3 DNA follows: TGTGCCACCCGGCCCAGGGGGTTGCAAGACACTGAAGCTTTCTTT.